This T cell receptor (beta chain) was sequenced for a study of blood T cell repertoires in COVID-19. Some clones are missing from TCRdb's copy, which holds only in-frame ones; the method was immunoSEQ multiplex PCR. The repertoire holds roughly 430,000 clones, with about 88% as singletons. The participants were between roughly 18 and 90 years old and came from 24 US areas. Between the trimmed V and J ends, which lost 4 bases and 6 bases, there was a span of 11 bases. Germline lookup yields CDR1 SGHDT and CDR2 YYEEEE. The CDR3 spans 13 residues. This chain uses TRBV5-6 with TRBJ2-1; D remains ambiguous. The receptor was isolated from a young woman who had been exposed to COVID-19. Source material: PBMCs or T cells enriched from blood (not recorded which). The CDR3 DNA sequence: TGTGCCAGCAGCCCCCCCTGGAGCAATGAGCAGTTCTTC. It codes for CASSPPWSNEQFF.